Following are 23 T cell receptor beta chains from one sample sequenced in a study of blood T cells in healthy people across ages (dated by TCRdb to the mid-2010s). Libraries were constructed by 5' RACE. Sequencing took place on an Illumina HiSeq 2500. A second PCR of about 6 to 11 cycles was run with a J-beta primer mix and a sample-barcoded 5' primer. The public reads were reanalyzed by TCRdb: fastp trimming at Q25, MiXCR alignment, in-frame beta chains only. Rows with one shared CDR3 protein collapse into an entry with the most common genes and DNA. In this sample the table shows 600,000 to 1,000,000 distinct CDR3 sequences, 55% to 70% of which occur a single time. Of the sample, roughly 22% falls within the top ten clones. Sequences were obtained from blood. The origin of the receptors is a man aged 25-45 years in good health.

The chain employs TRBV6-1 and TRBJ2-7; 8 nucleotides agree with TRBD1. The CDR3 is 15 amino acids. V gave up 7 bases and J gave up 4 bases; unmatched junction bases: 12. CDR1 and CDR2 (germline): MNHNS, SASEGT. The CDR3 DNA is TGTGCCAGCATCAAAATTGGTGACAGGGGTTACGAGCAGTACTTC. It specifies CASIKIGDRGYEQYF.

The chain is built from TRBV12-3 or TRBV12-4 and TRBJ2-5; D assignment may be TRBD1 or TRBD2 (6 bases each). The CDR3 runs 13 residues. V gave up 6 bases and J gave up 13 bases, with 21 bases separating them. This CDR3 reads CASRRSGAGGWYF. The CDR3 DNA reads as TGTGCCAGCAGACGATCAGGGGCCGGGGGCTGGTACTTC.

J is TRBJ2-6 and V is TRBV7-2; D may be TRBD1 (5 bases). The CDR3 loop spans 17 amino acids. V lost 2 bases and J 0 bases, leaving 11 bases between the germline ends. CDR1 and CDR2 (germline): SGHTA, FQGNSA. CDR3 sequence reads: CASSLSAGNSGANVLTF. CDR3 DNA sequence: TGTGCCAGCAGCTTAAGTGCAGGGAACTCTGGGGCCAACGTCCTGACTTTC.

This clonotype has a handful of counts. The V gene is TRBV9, the J gene TRBJ1-1; no clear D gene. The CDR3 runs to 13 residues. Trimming cost V 4 bases and J 3 bases, with 10 bases left between them. Germline loops: CDR1 SGDLS, CDR2 YYNGEE. For the CDR3, the DNA is TGTGCCAGCAGCCCCAAGCTTTACACTGAAGCTTTCTTT. It specifies CASSPKLYTEAFF.

The chain employs TRBV7-2 and TRBJ1-6, with D unclear. This CDR3 has 14 amino acids. Germline-derived CDR1 and CDR2 are SGHTA and FQGNSA. V gave up 3 bases and J gave up 7 bases, with 10 bases separating them. The CDR3 DNA reads TGTGCCAGCAGCTTCACGGCAGTCAATTCACCCCTCCACTTT. Its protein product is CASSFTAVNSPLHF. Variable domain in full (rest from reference TRBV7-2 and TRBJ1-6): GAGVSQSPSNKVTEKGKDVELRCDPISGHTALYWYRQSLGQGLEFLIYFQGNSAPDKSGLPSDRFSAERTGGSVSTLTIQRTQQEDSAVYLCASSFTAVNSPLHFGNGTRLTVT.

This clonotype was seen only a few times. This rearrangement joins TRBV28 to TRBJ2-3, with a tentative D call TRBD2 (5 bases). Germline CDR1 MDHEN, CDR2 SYDVKM. The CDR3 runs 15 residues. CDR3 residues: CVTKRASYGTDTQYF. The CDR3 bases are TGTGTCACTAAGAGGGCTTCTTATGGCACAGATACGCAGTATTTT.

The V and J genes are TRBV11-2 and TRBJ2-5, with 7 bases that match TRBD2. The CDR3 is 17 residues long. Germline CDR1 reads SGHAT; CDR2 reads FQNNGV. The ends lost 5 bases at V and 11 bases at J; junction bases unmatched: 23. In DNA, the CDR3 is TGTGCCAGCAGCCATGGTTCGAGCGGGCGGGGGATACGTCAGCAGTACTTC. Amino acid sequence: CASSHGSSGRGIRQQYF.

Points on this clonotype: This may be a read error: a much more frequent sequence differs by one nucleotide. The chain has TRBV10-3 and TRBJ2-6; D remains ambiguous. CDR3 length equals 15 residues. V shed 8 bases and J shed 0 bases, with 11 bases lying between them. CDR1 and CDR2 from the germline V gene are ENHRY and SYGVKD. The CDR3 bases are TGTGCCATCGCCCGAAAGAACTCTGGGGCCAACGTCCTGACTTTC. Encoded protein: CAIARKNSGANVLTF.

V usage is TRBV7-2 and J usage is TRBJ2-3; the D call may be TRBD1 or TRBD2 (5 bases each). This CDR3 has 17 residues. The V end was cut by 1 base, the J end by 0 bases, with 14 bases between. Per the germline V gene, CDR1 is SGHTA and CDR2 is FQGNSA. The CDR3 region is CASSLGSGADSTDTQYF. DNA for the CDR3: TGTGCCAGCAGCTTAGGGTCCGGGGCGGACAGCACAGATACGCAGTATTTT.

This clonotype was picked up a small number of times. The chain uses TRBV20-1 and TRBJ2-1; TRBD2 is a possible D gene (7 bases). CDR3 length: 14 amino acids. Germline CDR1 is DFQATT and CDR2 is SNEGSKA (reference sequence). V lost 6 bases to trimming and J lost 7 bases, with 19 bases between them. This CDR3 is CSATEGGPANEQFF. For the CDR3, the DNA is TGCAGTGCGACAGAGGGGGGGCCGGCAAATGAGCAGTTCTTC.

This chain connects TRBV21-1 to TRBJ2-1; the table names TRBD2, a call not compared with the DNA. TRBV21-1 constitutes a pseudogene. The CDR3 totals 12 residues. CDR3 coding DNA: TGTGCCAACGGGACTCGTCTTAATGAGCAGTTCTTC. Residues: CANGTRLNEQFF.

The CDR3 sequence: CASSYSNPRAQYF. CDR3 nucleotides: TGTGCCAGCAGTTACTCGAATCCTAGGGCGCAGTACTTC. This chain links TRBV6-2 or TRBV6-3 with TRBJ2-4; the D is unclear. The CDR3 spans 13 residues. The germline V and J ends were trimmed by 0 bases and 13 bases, with 13 bases remaining between them. The germline V gene encodes CDR1 MNHEY and CDR2 SVGEGT.

This clonotype was observed a few times. The rearrangement uses TRBV12-3 or TRBV12-4 and TRBJ2-7; TRBD1 might be the D (5 bases). The CDR3 totals 13 residues. Trimming took off 6 bases at V and 3 bases at J, with 12 bases between the two ends. CDR3 sequence (DNA): TGTGCCAGCAGCCGACAGCAGGACTACGAGCAGTACTTC. It yields the protein CASSRQQDYEQYF.

The table lists this clonotype with a count of one. The junction departs from the called germline gene at one end, perhaps through a read error. This rearrangement joins TRBV4-1 to TRBJ2-7; 7 bases agree with TRBD1. Germline V gives CDR1 MGHRA, CDR2 YSYEKL. The CDR3 spans 14 residues. CDR3 loop: CVSSQPGQIYEQYF. The CDR3 bases are TGCGTCAGCAGCCAGCCGGGACAGATCTACGAGCAGTACTTC.

This clonotype was seen only a few times. The chain employs TRBV6-5 and TRBJ2-3; 7 bases are shared with TRBD1. The CDR3 covers 16 residues. Germline CDR1 is MNHEY and CDR2 is SVGAGI. V dropped 2 bases and J dropped 8; count of bases not matched to a gene: 13. This CDR3 reads CASSYGTARGWVTQYF. The CDR3 DNA follows: TGTGCCAGCAGTTACGGGACAGCTCGCGGGTGGGTTACGCAGTATTTT.

V gene TRBV4-3 combines with J gene TRBJ2-1; 7 bases are shared with TRBD1. Losses at the gene ends were 2 bases for V and 5 bases for J; bases not matched to a gene: 3. This CDR3 spans 14 amino acids. Germline lookup yields CDR1 LGHNA and CDR2 YSLEER. The DNA of the CDR3 is TGCGCCAGCAGCCAAAGACAGGGAGACAATGAGCAGTTCTTC. As protein: CASSQRQGDNEQFF.

This chain uses TRBV7-2 with TRBJ1-2; D remains unclear. V was trimmed by 3 bases and J by 4 bases, leaving 15 bases between them. Germline values: CDR1 SGHTA, CDR2 FQGNSA. The CDR3 is 15 amino acids. CDR3 sequence reads: CASSFLETAPYGYTF. For the CDR3, the DNA is TGTGCCAGCAGCTTCCTTGAGACTGCTCCCTATGGCTACACCTTC.

V is TRBV20-1 and J is TRBJ2-7; D might be TRBD2 (6 bases). Germline V gives CDR1 DFQATT, CDR2 SNEGSKA (reference sequence). Between the trimmed V and J ends, which lost 3 bases and 4 bases, there was a span of 19 bases. The CDR3 runs 15 residues. The CDR3 DNA sequence: TGCAGTGCTAGCAATCCGGCGGGAATTGGGTACGAGCAGTACTTC. Encoded protein: CSASNPAGIGYEQYF.

V gene TRBV6-5 combines with J gene TRBJ2-5; D gene unclear. Near its end, the DNA agrees better with TRBJ2-7, so the J call may be wrong. CDR3 length: 14 residues. The germline CDR1 and CDR2 sequences are MNHEY and SVGAGI. The CDR3 nucleotides are TGTGCCAGCAGTTACTCGATCAGCGCCCTCGAGCAGTACTTC. It encodes CASSYSISALEQYF.

This clonotype was detected a few times. The rearrangement links TRBV19 to TRBJ2-1, with 9 nucleotides matching TRBD2. The CDR3 is 15 residues long. With 3 bases clipped from V and 2 bases from J, the junction kept 2 bases outside the gene matches. CDR1 and CDR2 from the germline V gene are LNHDA and SQIVND (reference sequence). This chain's CDR3 is CASSMGGRAYNEQFF. Here the CDR3 DNA reads TGTGCCAGTAGTATGGGCGGGAGGGCCTACAATGAGCAGTTCTTC.

This sequence joins TRBV7-9 and TRBJ1-2, with TRBD1 identical over 9 bases. The CDR3 spans 14 residues. Trimming took 5 bases from V and 8 from J; bases not matched to a gene: 9. Germline V gene data show CDR1 as SEHNR and CDR2 as FQNEAQ (reference sequence). The CDR3 loop reads CASSPRQGDEGYTF. In nucleotides, the CDR3 is TGTGCCAGCAGCCCTCGACAGGGGGATGAGGGCTACACCTTC.

This chain connects TRBV29-1 to TRBJ2-3; D may correspond to TRBD1 or TRBD2 (6 bases each). The CDR3 runs to 16 residues. V was shortened by 0 bases and J by 0 bases, with 13 bases between the two germline ends. The germline V gene encodes CDR1 SQVTM and CDR2 ANQGSEA. The CDR3 sequence is CSVEDKRGTSTDTQYF. CDR3 bases: TGCAGCGTTGAAGATAAGAGGGGGACTAGCACAGATACGCAGTATTTT.

This sequence joins TRBV27 and TRBJ2-3, with TRBD2 matching over 12 bases. Germline CDR1 reads MNHEY; CDR2 reads SMNVEV (reference sequence). The CDR3 extends over 17 amino acids. With V trimmed by 5 bases and J by 2 bases, 8 bases remained unmatched. As DNA, the CDR3 is TGTGCCAGCAGTCCCCTGACTAGCGGGAGTAACACAGATACGCAGTATTTT. Protein: CASSPLTSGSNTDTQYF.